The 27 T cell receptor beta chains below were found in one sample sequenced in a study of shared clonotypes between healthy human individuals. Assay: immunoSEQ multiplex PCR; the TCRdb copy retains only in-frame clones and omits some. The sample records 2 million to 3 million clones, 80% to 95% being singletons. Source material: naive CD4+ T cells from PBMCs. Stated subset: CD45RA+ positively selected. Receptor source: a young man in good health. Some clones in this sample may be carry-over from other donors' samples.

J is TRBJ1-1 and V is TRBV7-9; TRBD1 might be the D (5 bases). The CDR3 spans 15 residues. V was cut by 3 bases and J by 4 bases, with 15 bases left in between. CDR1 is SEHNR, CDR2 FQNEAQ, per germline (reference sequence). The CDR3 reads CASSFLFGDGTEAFF. In nucleotides, the CDR3 is TGTGCCAGCAGCTTTCTGTTCGGGGACGGCACTGAAGCTTTCTTT. The full variable domain, rest sourced from reference TRBV7-9 and TRBJ1-1, is DTGVSQNPRHKITKRGQNVTFRCDPISEHNRLYWYRQTLGQGPEFLTYFQNEAQLEKSRLLSDRFSAERPKGSFSTLEIQRTEQGDSAMYLCASSFLFGDGTEAFFGQGTRLTVV.

This sequence joins TRBV5-1 and TRBJ2-7; possibly TRBD1 for D (6 bases). The V gene lost 4 bases and the J gene lost 5 bases, with 10 bases spanning the gap. From germline, CDR1 is SGHRS and CDR2 YFSETQ. This CDR3 is built from 12 residues. The CDR3, as DNA: TGCGCCAGCAGCCCACAGGGCCACGAGCAGTACTTC. Translation: CASSPQGHEQYF.

The chain uses TRBV29-1 and TRBJ1-1; TRBD1 is a possible D gene (6 bases). Germline V gives CDR1 SQVTM, CDR2 ANQGSEA. This CDR3 contains 13 residues. The ends were cut back, 4 bases at V and 1 base at J, with 10 bases in the middle. CDR3 bases: TGCAGCGTTGTGGGGGGCTCGAACACTGAAGCTTTCTTT. Protein: CSVVGGSNTEAFF. The full variable domain, rest sourced from reference TRBV29-1 and TRBJ1-1, is SAVISQKPSRDICQRGTSLTIQCQVDSQVTMMFWYRQQPGQSLTLIATANQGSEATYESGFVIDKFPISRPNLTFSTLTVSNMSPEDSSIYLCSVVGGSNTEAFFGQGTRLTVV.

This chain uses TRBV19 with TRBJ2-3; possibly TRBD2 for D (6 bases). The CDR3 runs to 15 residues. Germline lookup yields CDR1 LNHDA and CDR2 SQIVND (reference sequence). With 4 bases removed from V and 5 bases from J, the gap between germline ends came to 16 bases. The CDR3, as DNA: TGTGCCAGTAGTACCGGGAGAATCGCACGAGATACGCAGTATTTT. This translates into CASSTGRIARDTQYF.

The genes are TRBV27 and TRBJ1-5; the D gene is possibly TRBD1 (5 bases). Trimming took off 2 bases at V and 2 bases at J, with 10 bases between the two ends. This CDR3 has 15 amino acids. CDR1 and CDR2 from the germline V gene are MNHEY and SMNVEV (reference sequence). CDR3 protein: CASSLNRLGNQPQHF. CDR3 DNA: TGTGCCAGCAGTTTAAACAGGCTGGGCAATCAGCCCCAGCATTTT.

The gene calls are TRBV5-4 and TRBJ1-1, with TRBD1 matching 11 bases. Trimming cost V 4 bases and J 4 bases; bases outside gene matches: 12. The CDR3 is 17 amino acids. CDR1 and CDR2 (germline): SGHNT, YYREEE (reference sequence). CDR3 sequence reads: CASSPPDRGRWGTEAFF. The CDR3 nucleotides read TGTGCCAGCAGCCCCCCGGACAGGGGGCGCTGGGGCACTGAAGCTTTCTTT.

The V call is TRBV7-2, the J call TRBJ2-5; D gene uncertain. The germline CDR1 and CDR2 sequences are SGHTA and FQGNSA. V gave up 6 bases and J gave up 5 bases, with 13 bases separating them. The length of the CDR3 is 13 residues. In DNA, the CDR3 is TGTGCCAGCAGGGACCCAAACGGGGAGACCCAGTACTTC. It codes for CASRDPNGETQYF.

The chain recombines TRBV7-9 with TRBJ2-7; D possibly matches TRBD1 or TRBD2 (5 bases each). CDR3 length: 14 amino acids. Germline CDR1 and CDR2: SEHNR and FQNEAQ (reference sequence). The V gene lost 5 bases and the J gene lost 2 bases, with 13 bases spanning the gap. CDR3 sequence reads: CASSPAGTTYEQYF. CDR3 nucleotide sequence: TGTGCCAGCAGCCCCGCCGGGACCACCTACGAGCAGTACTTC.

This rearrangement joins TRBV20-1 to TRBJ2-3; 9 bases line up with TRBD2. The CDR3 covers 11 residues. Germline V CDR1 and CDR2: DFQATT, SNEGSKA (reference sequence). The V and J ends lost 3 bases and 15 bases, in that order; junction bases with no gene match: 7. Written as DNA, the CDR3 is TGCAGTGCTAGGACTAGCGGAAAGCGATATTTT. Amino acids: CSARTSGKRYF.

This chain connects TRBV10-2 to TRBJ2-7; 7 bases are a match to TRBD1. This CDR3 comprises 15 residues. Looked up from germline, CDR1 is WSHSY and CDR2 is SAAADI. The ends lost 3 bases at V and 0 bases at J; junction bases unmatched: 5. CDR3 sequence: CASSERQGHSYEQYF. CDR3 DNA: TGCGCCAGCAGTGAAAGACAGGGCCACTCCTACGAGCAGTACTTC.

This rearrangement joins TRBV18 to TRBJ2-3; no firm D call. CDR3 length equals 13 residues. CDR1 and CDR2 (germline): KGHSH, LQKENI. The V end lost 1 base, the J end lost 10 bases, and 12 bases lay between the germline ends. CDR3 DNA: TGTGCCAGCTCACCACGAGCGCAAGGTTCGCAGTATTTT. Encoded protein: CASSPRAQGSQYF. Drawing the rest from reference TRBV18 and TRBJ2-3, the complete variable domain is NAGVMQNPRHLVRRRGQEARLRCSPMKGHSHVYWYRQLPEEGLKFMVYLQKENIIDESGMPKERFSAEFPKEGPSILRIQQVVRGDSAAYFCASSPRAQGSQYFGPGTRLTVL.

The chain links TRBV7-9 to TRBJ2-3; the match to TRBD1 covers 8 bases. V was pared by 2 bases and J by 9 bases, with 19 bases of the junction left unmatched. CDR1 is SEHNR, CDR2 FQNEAQ, per germline (reference sequence). The CDR3 totals 18 residues. This chain's CDR3 is CASSLTVVTGETQQTQYF. CDR3 nucleotides: TGTGCCAGCAGCTTAACTGTGGTGACAGGGGAGACACAGCAGACGCAGTATTTT. The complete variable domain, with remaining parts taken from reference TRBV7-9 and TRBJ2-3, reads DTGVSQNPRHKITKRGQNVTFRCDPISEHNRLYWYRQTLGQGPEFLTYFQNEAQLEKSRLLSDRFSAERPKGSFSTLEIQRTEQGDSAMYLCASSLTVVTGETQQTQYFGPGTRLTVL.

The gene calls are TRBV5-1 and TRBJ2-3, with 7 bases lining up with TRBD2. Losses at the gene ends were 0 bases for V and 2 bases for J; bases not matched to a gene: 6. The germline CDR1 and CDR2 sequences are SGHRS and YFSETQ. The CDR3 extends over 16 amino acids. For the CDR3, the DNA is TGCGCCAGCAGCTTGGGGCGGAGCGGGGCCACAGATACGCAGTATTTT. This sequence encodes CASSLGRSGATDTQYF.

This clone was observed a few times. This sequence joins TRBV7-8 and TRBJ1-1, with D unresolved. The CDR3 runs 13 residues. Trimming removed 2 bases at V and 4 bases at J, with 8 bases between. CDR1 and CDR2 from the germline V gene are SGHVS and FQNEAQ. The CDR3 DNA is TGTGCCAGCAGCTTATGGATCAGCACTGAAGCTTTCTTT. It codes for CASSLWISTEAFF.

CDR3 nucleotide sequence: TGTGCCAGCTCAGCCAACCTCGGGGCTTACAATGAGCAGTTCTTC. Protein product: CASSANLGAYNEQFF. This chain links TRBV18 with TRBJ2-1; D may correspond to TRBD1 or TRBD2 (5 bases each). CDR1 and CDR2 (germline): KGHSH, LQKENI. The V end was cut by 5 bases, the J end by 4 bases, with 15 bases between. The CDR3 length is 15 residues.

In regard to this clone: One end of the junction varies from germline; a read error may be responsible. This chain links TRBV5-1 with TRBJ2-7, with D possibly TRBD1 on 6 matching bases. Germline V gene data show CDR1 as SGHRS and CDR2 as YFSETQ. CDR3 size: 15 residues. The CDR3 spells CASRGEQGLSSEQYF. The CDR3 bases are TGCGCCAGCAGGGGGGAACAGGGTCTTTCCTCCGAGCAGTACTTC.

The chain uses TRBV12-2 and TRBJ2-5; the table's D call of TRBD1 was not tested on the DNA. TRBV12-2 is flagged as a pseudogene. The CDR3 covers 13 residues. The CDR3 sequence: CASRLDRGETQYF. The CDR3 bases are TGTGCAAGTCGCTTAGATAGGGGGGAGACCCAGTACTTC.

Only one count was recorded for this clone. The rearrangement links TRBV27 to TRBJ2-2, with 12 positions matching TRBD2. Germline loops: CDR1 MNHEY, CDR2 SMNVEV (reference sequence). The CDR3 runs 19 residues. V was pared by 8 bases and J by 7 bases, with 20 bases of the junction left unmatched. The CDR3 DNA is TGTGCCAGCGGTCGCGGGCTAGCGGGAGGGCCTGGGCAGGACGGGGAGCTGTTTTTT. Amino acid sequence: CASGRGLAGGPGQDGELFF.

This clone appeared once. The chain employs TRBV25-1 and TRBJ1-6; possibly TRBD1 for D (5 bases). V shed 3 bases and J shed 11 bases, with 20 bases lying between them. Germline CDR1 is MGHDK and CDR2 is SYGVNS. This CDR3 comprises 16 residues. This chain's CDR3 is CASSDRPGRGTAPLHF. DNA of the CDR3: TGTGCCAGCAGTGATCGACCGGGACGGGGAACGGCACCCCTCCACTTT.

The chain joins TRBV11-2 to TRBJ2-7; D possibly corresponds to TRBD1 (6 bases). CDR1 and CDR2 from the germline V gene are SGHAT and FQNNGV. Trimming took 5 bases from V and 3 from J, leaving 20 bases between them. The CDR3 extends over 16 amino acids. The CDR3 is CASSRPSGVKVYEQYF. CDR3 nucleotide sequence: TGTGCCAGCAGCCGTCCCTCAGGGGTGAAGGTCTACGAGCAGTACTTC.

The chain combines TRBV25-1 with TRBJ2-1; 9 bases map to TRBD2. CDR1 is MGHDK, CDR2 SYGVNS, per germline. The V segment lost 7 bases and the J segment 8 bases; nucleotides outside the gene matches: 3. CDR3 length: 12 amino acids. Here the CDR3 reads CASTLAGHEQFF. CDR3 bases: TGTGCCAGCACGCTAGCGGGGCATGAGCAGTTCTTC.

This chain links TRBV5-1 with TRBJ2-1; D remains unclear. CDR1 SGHRS and CDR2 YFSETQ come from the germline V gene. The CDR3 runs 14 residues. The V end lost 6 bases, the J end lost 0 bases, and 10 bases lay between the germline ends. This CDR3 reads CASNRLSSYNEQFF. Written as DNA, the CDR3 is TGCGCCAGCAACCGACTTAGCTCCTACAATGAGCAGTTCTTC.

V usage is TRBV4-1 and J usage is TRBJ2-2, with D maybe TRBD2 (5 bases). V lost 1 base and J lost 2, with 8 bases in between. This CDR3 is built from 15 residues. Germline assignment: CDR1 MGHRA and CDR2 YSYEKL. Written as DNA, the CDR3 is TGCGCCAGCAGCCAAGTGGGAGTTAACACCGGGGAGCTGTTTTTT. This translates into CASSQVGVNTGELFF.

The V gene is TRBV5-4, the J gene TRBJ1-6; possible D gene TRBD1, 6 bases. The length of the CDR3 is 15 residues. V was shortened by 3 bases and J by 15 bases, with 22 bases between the two germline ends. Germline loops: CDR1 SGHNT, CDR2 YYREEE (reference sequence). The CDR3 sequence is CASSSNRAGNEDLHF. In DNA, the CDR3 is TGTGCCAGCAGCTCCAACAGGGCCGGGAATGAGGACCTCCACTTT.

This clone was seen just once. This rearrangement joins TRBV5-6 to TRBJ1-2, with TRBD1 matching over 7 bases. CDR3 size: 16 residues. J was trimmed by 4 bases and V by 0 bases; bases with no gene match: 9. Germline V gene lookup returns CDR1 SGHDT and CDR2 YYEEEE. The CDR3 nucleotides are TGTGCCAGCAGCTTGGCGTGGGGACAGACCATCTATGGCTACACCTTC. It codes for CASSLAWGQTIYGYTF.

The genes are TRBV27 and TRBJ1-1, with D possibly TRBD1 on 5 matching bases. The ends were cut back, 1 base at V and 9 bases at J, with 18 bases in the middle. Germline V gives CDR1 MNHEY, CDR2 SMNVEV (reference sequence). CDR3 length equals 15 residues. The chain's CDR3 is CASSLYRGTDLKAFF. The CDR3, as DNA: TGTGCCAGCAGTTTATACCGGGGCACGGACTTGAAAGCTTTCTTT.

The rearrangement links TRBV5-1 to TRBJ1-5; possible D gene TRBD1, 5 bases. V dropped 4 bases and J dropped 4 bases, with 12 bases sitting between them. The CDR3 totals 14 residues. Looked up from germline, CDR1 is SGHRS and CDR2 is YFSETQ. CDR3: CASSPNEGNQPQHF. The DNA for the CDR3 is TGCGCCAGCAGCCCGAACGAGGGGAATCAGCCCCAGCATTTT.